These T cell receptor beta chains were read from a single sample in a study of T cell repertoires in cytomegalovirus infection. TCRdb itself ran the reads through MiXCR, one entry per CDR3 protein. Seen here are just under 500,000 distinct CDR3 sequences, more than 30% observed once, and the top ten hold roughly a sixth. The antigens these receptors bind are not known. Specimen: cultured PBMCs, collected from culture after CMV antigen stimulation. The origin of the receptors is a human donor in good health (CMV status not recorded). Some clones in this sample may be carry-over from other donors' samples. CDR3s include the opening cysteine and the closing phenylalanine or tryptophan. The order of the fields is D gene, CDR3 length, V gene, clone size, J gene, CDR3 protein, CDR3 DNA. A D gene is named only where the DNA matches it firmly. Not every row has a clone size; where given, it reads once, few, many or a size class.

>TRBD1|15|TRBV6-5|few|TRBJ2-5
CASSYGGQLGETQYF
TGTGCCAGCAGTTACGGGGGACAGTTGGGAGAGACCCAGTACTTC
>NA|15|TRBV6-5|many|TRBJ1-4
CASSYGIGISEKLFF
TGTGCCAGCAGTTACGGTATAGGGATTAGTGAAAAACTGTTTTTT
>NA|15|TRBV19|NA|TRBJ1-2
CASIPTRGPTYGYTF
TGTGCCAGCATACCCACGAGGGGACCAACCTATGGCTACACCTTC
>TRBD2|16|TRBV11-2|NA|TRBJ2-1
CASSSSGPFSYNEQFF
TGTGCCAGCAGCTCTAGCGGACCCTTCTCCTACAATGAGCAGTTCTTC
>NA|14|TRBV7-6|many|TRBJ1-2
CASSLGLSGYGYTF
TGTGCCAGCAGCTTAGGGCTTAGCGGCTATGGCTACACCTTC
>NA|15|TRBV28|NA|TRBJ2-1
CASSRIAGPRGEQFF
TGTGCCAGCAGCCGGATAGCGGGACCCAGGGGGGAGCAGTTCTTC
>NA|12|TRBV11-2|NA|TRBJ2-3
CASSPSGLAQYF
TGTGCCAGCAGCCCGTCGGGTCTAGCGCAGTATTTT
>TRBD1|17|TRBV10-3|NA|TRBJ1-6
CATGTGGRSSYNSPLHF
TGTGCCACCGGGACAGGGGGCCGGAGCTCCTATAATTCACCCCTCCACTTT
>NA|14|TRBV5-8|NA|TRBJ2-4
CASSLLGTINIQYF
TGTGCCAGCAGCCTCCTAGGGACCATAAACATTCAGTACTTC
>NA|12|TRBV7-9|many|TRBJ1-5
CASSLENQPQHF
TGTGCCAGCAGTCTCGAGAATCAGCCCCAGCATTTT
>NA|19|TRBV11-2|NA|TRBJ1-6
CASSLGTIGSSSYNSPLHF
TGTGCCAGCAGCTTAGGTACGATCGGTTCCAGCTCCTATAATTCACCCCTCCACTTT
>NA|13|TRBV6-5|few|TRBJ2-1
CASSYSGGGEQFF
TGTGCCAGCAGTTACTCCGGAGGAGGTGAGCAGTTCTTC
>TRBD1|14|TRBV11-2|few|TRBJ2-1
CASLRDSDYNEQFF
TGTGCCTCCCTTCGGGACAGCGACTACAATGAGCAGTTCTTC
>TRBD2|15|TRBV28|NA|TRBJ2-1
CASSSLANSYNEQFF
TGTGCCAGCAGTTCACTAGCGAACTCCTACAATGAGCAGTTCTTC
>NA|16|TRBV7-9|NA|TRBJ2-3
CASSLRGFPFTDTQYF
TGTGCCAGCAGCTTACGAGGATTCCCTTTCACAGATACGCAGTATTTT
>TRBD2|14|TRBV2|NA|TRBJ2-5
CASSVSGGGETQYF
TGTGCCAGCAGTGTTAGCGGGGGAGGAGAGACCCAGTACTTC
>NA|17|TRBV6-8|NA|TRBJ2-2
CASSYSWGPSATGELFF
TGTGCCAGCAGTTACTCTTGGGGGCCCAGTGCCACCGGGGAGCTGTTTTTT
>NA|15|TRBV28|NA|TRBJ1-2
CASSSTLQSPVGYTF
TGTGCCAGCAGTTCTACCCTACAGTCGCCCGTTGGCTACACCTTC
>NA|15|TRBV5-1|few|TRBJ2-1
CASSLERAEFNEQFF
TGCGCCAGCAGCCTTGAGCGGGCCGAATTCAATGAGCAGTTCTTC
>NA|17|TRBV12-5|NA|TRBJ1-1
CASGLMTPGPRNTEAFF
TGTGCTAGTGGTTTGATGACGCCGGGACCCAGGAACACTGAAGCTTTCTTT
>TRBD2|15|TRBV6-1|few|TRBJ2-1
CASSNGTSGRYEQFF
TGTGCCAGCAGTAACGGGACTAGCGGGAGATATGAGCAGTTCTTC
>TRBD2|15|TRBV7-2|few|TRBJ2-1
CASSSPGLVYNEQFF
TGTGCCAGCAGCTCTCCGGGACTAGTCTACAATGAGCAGTTCTTC
>TRBD2|15|TRBV7-9|NA|TRBJ2-7
CASSPRTSGNYEQYF
TGTGCCAGCAGCCCTCGGACTAGCGGCAACTACGAGCAGTACTTC
>TRBD1|15|TRBV6-5|once|TRBJ1-5
CASSLQGARGQPQHF
TGTGCCAGCAGTTTACAGGGGGCGCGGGGTCAGCCCCAGCATTTT
>NA|13|TRBV6-6|NA|TRBJ1-5
CASTLMRDQPQHF
TGTGCCAGCACCCTAATGCGGGATCAGCCCCAGCATTTT
>NA|14|TRBV4-1|once|TRBJ1-3
CASSQHTGGNTIYF
TGCGCCAGCAGCCAACACACAGGGGGAAACACCATATATTTT
>NA|11|TRBV12-3/TRBV12-4|NA|TRBJ1-1
CAVEGARGAFF
TGTGCCGTTGAAGGGGCTCGGGGAGCTTTCTTT
>NA|18|TRBV6-5|NA|TRBJ1-1
CASSYSNNVPSRVTEAFF
TGTGCCAGCAGTTACTCGAATAACGTGCCGAGTAGGGTCACTGAAGCTTTCTTT
>TRBD1|17|TRBV5-5|NA|TRBJ2-7
CASSSGRLDRDRDEQYF
TGTGCCAGCAGCTCCGGGCGTCTTGACCGGGACAGGGACGAGCAGTACTTC
>NA|13|TRBV18|NA|TRBJ1-4
CASSPDFREKLFF
TGTGCCAGCTCACCAGACTTTAGGGAAAAACTGTTTTTT
>NA|15|TRBV11-2|few|TRBJ1-1
CASRLGGWGSTEAFF
TGTGCCAGCAGGTTAGGTGGCTGGGGAAGCACTGAAGCTTTCTTT
>TRBD2|14|TRBV28|few|TRBJ2-4
CASSSPGEGNIQYF
TGTGCCAGCAGTTCCCCCGGGGAGGGAAACATTCAGTACTTC
>NA|13|TRBV7-2|few|TRBJ1-1
CASSPLRYIEAFF
TGTGCCAGCAGCCCACTTCGTTACATCGAAGCTTTCTTT
>NA|13|TRBV7-9|NA|TRBJ1-1
CASNLQHSLEAFF
TGTGCCAGCAACCTCCAGCATTCCCTCGAAGCTTTCTTT
>TRBD2|15|TRBV6-2/TRBV6-3|many|TRBJ2-1
CASRRLAGGNNEQFF
TGTGCCAGCAGGCGACTAGCGGGAGGTAACAATGAGCAGTTCTTC
>NA|17|TRBV20-1|NA|TRBJ2-7
CSARDASGAYGAYEQYF
TGCAGTGCTAGAGATGCCTCAGGGGCCTACGGGGCCTACGAGCAGTACTTC
>NA|14|TRBV19|NA|TRBJ1-4
CASASFRVNEKLFF
TGTGCCAGTGCTTCGTTCAGAGTAAACGAAAAACTGTTTTTT
>TRBD1|12|TRBV12-3/TRBV12-4|NA|TRBJ1-1
CASRSGGSMTFF
TGTGCCAGCAGGTCAGGGGGTTCTATGACTTTCTTT
>NA|16|TRBV7-8|many|TRBJ2-1
CASSLVGLARYNEQFF
TGTGCCAGCAGCTTAGTAGGGTTAGCTCGTTACAATGAGCAGTTCTTC
>NA|13|TRBV12-3/TRBV12-4|few|TRBJ1-1
CASSFRGYAEAFF
TGTGCCAGCAGTTTTCGGGGCTACGCTGAAGCTTTCTTT
>TRBD1|13|TRBV12-3/TRBV12-4|NA|TRBJ2-2
CASRRTGFGELFF
TGTGCCAGCAGGAGGACAGGGTTCGGGGAGCTGTTTTTT
>TRBD2|17|TRBV24-1|few|TRBJ2-1
CATSDPGLAGGINEQFF
TGTGCCACCAGTGACCCAGGACTAGCGGGGGGAATTAATGAGCAGTTCTTC
>NA|16|TRBV6-2/TRBV6-3|NA|TRBJ2-7
CASSQTRLDGFYEQYF
TGTGCCAGCAGTCAAACGCGACTAGACGGGTTCTACGAGCAGTACTTC
>NA|13|TRBV6-5|NA|TRBJ1-1
CASSYSGGPEAFF
TGTGCCAGCAGTTACTCGGGGGGGCCTGAAGCTTTCTTT
>NA|12|TRBV7-2|few|TRBJ2-5
CASSSLRETQYF
TGTGCCAGCAGCTCCCTCAGGGAGACCCAGTACTTC
>TRBD2|16|TRBV7-2|NA|TRBJ2-5
CASSLNAGGYQETQYF
TGTGCCAGCAGCTTGAATGCGGGAGGTTACCAAGAGACCCAGTACTTC
>NA|15|TRBV4-3|few|TRBJ2-3
CASSQGPPGTDTQYF
TGCGCCAGCAGCCAAGGCCCTCCGGGGACAGATACGCAGTATTTT
>NA|15|TRBV5-6|few|TRBJ2-4
CASSQRGGAKNIQYF
TGTGCCAGCAGCCAAAGGGGCGGGGCCAAAAACATTCAGTACTTC
>NA|15|TRBV7-6|NA|TRBJ1-1
CASSFRTVMNTEAFF
TGTGCCAGCAGCTTCCGGACGGTGATGAACACTGAAGCTTTCTTT
>TRBD2|14|TRBV4-1|NA|TRBJ2-1
CASSQVVLSGGGFF
TGCGCCAGCAGCCAAGTCGTCCTTAGCGGGGGGGGGTTCTTC
>NA|16|TRBV7-2|NA|TRBJ1-5
CASSLNQGGSNQPQHF
TGTGCCAGCAGCTTGAACCAGGGCGGGAGCAATCAGCCCCAGCATTTT
>TRBD2|17|TRBV7-2|few|TRBJ2-1
CASSLVGDSGSYNEQFF
TGTGCCAGCAGCTTAGTAGGTGATAGCGGGTCGTACAATGAGCAGTTCTTC
>NA|13|TRBV6-2/TRBV6-3|NA|TRBJ2-3
CASSYGGENTQYF
TGTGCCAGCAGTTACGGAGGGGAGAATACGCAGTATTTT
>NA|15|TRBV7-2|NA|TRBJ1-2
CASSLTAGGSYGYTF
TGTGCCAGCAGCTTAACCGCGGGGGGCTCCTATGGCTACACCTTC
>NA|13|TRBV4-2|NA|TRBJ1-1
CASSQVIGREAIF
TGTGCCAGCAGCCAAGTTATCGGGAGGGAAGCTATCTTT